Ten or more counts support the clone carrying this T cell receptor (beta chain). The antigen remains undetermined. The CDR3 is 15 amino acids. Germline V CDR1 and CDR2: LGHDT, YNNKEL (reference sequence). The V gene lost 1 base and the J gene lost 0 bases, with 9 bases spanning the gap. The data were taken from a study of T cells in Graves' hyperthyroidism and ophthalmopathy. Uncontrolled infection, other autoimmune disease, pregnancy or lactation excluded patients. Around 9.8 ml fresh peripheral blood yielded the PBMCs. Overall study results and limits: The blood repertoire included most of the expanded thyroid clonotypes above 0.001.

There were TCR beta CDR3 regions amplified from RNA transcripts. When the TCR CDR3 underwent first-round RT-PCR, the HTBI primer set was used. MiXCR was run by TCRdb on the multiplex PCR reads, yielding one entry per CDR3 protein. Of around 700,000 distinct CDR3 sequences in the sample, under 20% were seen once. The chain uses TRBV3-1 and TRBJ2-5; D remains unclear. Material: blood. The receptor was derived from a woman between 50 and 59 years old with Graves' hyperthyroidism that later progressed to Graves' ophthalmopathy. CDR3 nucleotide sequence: TGTGCCAGCAGCCAAGGGTACGACAACCAAGAGACCCAGTACTTC. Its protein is CASSQGYDNQETQYF.